These T cell receptor beta chains were read from a single sample in a study of T cell responses to AZD1222 COVID-19 vaccine. Sequenced by immunoSEQ multiplex PCR; TCRdb stores in-frame clones only, minus some. The sample lists approximately 170,000 clones; approximately 93% were seen once. The sequences come from peripheral blood, collected on day 0 of AZD1222 vaccination. Receptors originate from an adult in good health. CDR3s include the opening cysteine and the closing phenylalanine or tryptophan. The D gene is left open where the match is weak. The size entry is marked missing in some rows and otherwise reads once, few, many or a size class.

j_call,v_call,clone_size,d_call,cdr3_aa,cdr3_nt
TRBJ1-6,TRBV10-1,-,TRBD1,CASSTTGRDSPLHF,TGCGCCAGCAGTACGACAGGGCGGGATTCACCCCTCCACTTT
TRBJ2-7,TRBV9,-,-,CASSATLGLGSYEQYF,TGTGCCAGCAGCGCGACCCTTGGCCTGGGGTCCTACGAGCAGTACTTC
TRBJ1-2,TRBV18,-,-,CASSPQARQNYGYTF,TGTGCCAGCTCACCACAAGCTAGGCAAAACTATGGCTACACCTTC
TRBJ1-2,TRBV19,-,-,CASSITGANYGYTF,TGTGCCAGTAGTATCACAGGAGCTAACTATGGCTACACCTTC
TRBJ2-3,TRBV7-9,-,-,CASSPGVTGTSTDTQYF,TGTGCCAGCAGCCCCGGTGTAACAGGGACAAGCACAGATACGCAGTATTTT
TRBJ1-1,TRBV19,-,-,CASSIVERSRAFF,TGTGCCAGTAGTATAGTTGAAAGATCCCGAGCTTTCTTT
TRBJ2-1,TRBV5-4,-,-,CASSSLLAGARPYNEQFF,TGTGCCAGCAGCTCACTGCTCGCAGGGGCGCGCCCCTACAATGAGCAGTTCTTC
TRBJ2-3,TRBV5-1,few,-,CASSLGDSTDTQYF,TGCGCCAGCAGCTTGGGGGACAGCACAGATACGCAGTATTTT
TRBJ2-7,TRBV6-5,-,TRBD2,CASSYVRTSGSYEQYF,TGTGCCAGCAGTTACGTCAGGACTAGCGGTTCCTACGAGCAGTACTTC
TRBJ2-7,TRBV4-1,-,-,CASSQEHTTYEQYF,TGCGCCAGCAGCCAAGAACACACGACCTACGAGCAGTACTTC
TRBJ1-2,TRBV7-9,-,-,CASSPPGRPGGRYGYTF,TGTGCCAGCAGCCCGCCGGGACGGCCTGGGGGACGCTATGGCTACACCTTC
TRBJ2-1,TRBV7-9,-,-,CASSVVLQGNEQFF,TGTGCCAGCAGCGTAGTGCTACAGGGCAATGAGCAGTTCTTC
TRBJ2-1,TRBV2,once,TRBD1,CASRGQGANEQFF,TGTGCCAGCCGAGGACAGGGGGCAAATGAGCAGTTCTTC
TRBJ2-2,TRBV9,-,TRBD2,CASSPSGAGGLNTGELFF,TGTGCCAGCAGCCCATCAGGGGCGGGGGGGCTGAACACCGGGGAGCTGTTTTTT
TRBJ2-5,TRBV7-9,few,TRBD2,CASSKGLAGGETQYF,TGTGCCAGCAGCAAGGGACTAGCGGGAGGGGAGACCCAGTACTTC
TRBJ2-7,TRBV12-3/TRBV12-4,-,-,CASSPAGDEQYF,TGTGCCAGCAGTCCGGCCGGGGACGAGCAGTACTTC
TRBJ2-2,TRBV7-7,-,-,CASSFTGDGELFF,TGTGCCAGCAGCTTCACCGGGGACGGGGAGCTGTTTTTT
TRBJ2-7,TRBV19,-,TRBD2,CASKPSGNSYEQYF,TGTGCCAGTAAGCCTAGCGGTAACTCCTACGAGCAGTACTTC
TRBJ1-1,TRBV10-2,-,-,CASSTTGNGAFF,TGCGCCAGCAGTACTACAGGGAACGGAGCTTTCTTT
TRBJ2-1,TRBV6-2/TRBV6-3,once,TRBD1,CASSSHRGDHYNEQFF,TGTGCCAGCAGTTCACACAGGGGCGACCACTACAATGAGCAGTTCTTC
TRBJ2-1,TRBV2,-,-,CASSEPILQYEQFF,TGTGCCAGCAGTGAGCCAATCCTACAATATGAGCAGTTCTTC
TRBJ1-6,TRBV30,-,-,CAWRDQGIAPLHF,TGTGCCTGGAGGGATCAGGGGATCGCACCCCTCCACTTT
TRBJ2-7,TRBV4-2,-,TRBD1,CASSQDRGQGLFGEQYF,TGTGCCAGCAGCCAAGATCGGGGACAGGGTCTATTTGGGGAGCAGTACTTC
TRBJ1-2,TRBV19,-,TRBD1,CASSIPTGLGGYTF,TGTGCCAGTAGTATCCCGACAGGGCTAGGTGGCTACACCTTC
TRBJ1-2,TRBV19,-,-,CASSITNYGYTF,TGTGCCAGTAGTATAACTAACTATGGCTACACCTTC
TRBJ2-3,TRBV5-1,-,-,CASSLSTDTQYF,TGCGCCAGCAGCTTAAGCACAGATACGCAGTATTTT
TRBJ1-1,TRBV28,-,-,CASSKAGVTEAFF,TGTGCCAGCAGTAAAGCCGGGGTCACTGAAGCTTTCTTT
TRBJ1-1,TRBV28,-,-,CASSLWGHREAFF,TGTGCCAGCAGTTTATGGGGACACCGTGAAGCTTTCTTT
TRBJ2-7,TRBV7-9,-,-,CASSKNSVSYEQYF,TGTGCCAGCAGCAAGAACTCCGTGAGTTACGAGCAGTACTTC
TRBJ2-3,TRBV4-1,-,-,CASSQEGARPQYF,TGCGCCAGCAGCCAAGAGGGGGCGCGACCGCAGTATTTT
TRBJ2-3,TRBV3-1/TRBV3-2,-,TRBD2,CASSQDPTSGRTGTQYF,TGTGCCAGCAGCCAAGATCCTACTAGCGGGAGAACGGGTACGCAGTATTTT
TRBJ1-4,TRBV4-1,-,-,CASSPPADEKLFF,TGCGCCAGCAGCCCCCCCGCGGACGAAAAACTGTTTTTT
TRBJ1-1,TRBV4-1,-,-,CASSQDWADGTTEAFF,TGCGCCAGCAGCCAAGATTGGGCGGACGGAACCACTGAAGCTTTCTTT
TRBJ1-4,TRBV11-2,-,-,CASSPARGTEKLFF,TGTGCCAGCAGCCCTGCCAGGGGCACCGAAAAACTGTTTTTT
TRBJ1-1,TRBV6-6,-,TRBD1,CASTGGQGGEAFF,TGTGCCAGCACTGGCGGACAGGGTGGTGAAGCTTTCTTT
TRBJ1-5,TRBV10-3,-,-,CAISESTRQPQHF,TGTGCCATCAGTGAGTCGACTCGTCAGCCCCAGCATTTT
TRBJ1-5,TRBV5-1,-,-,CASSPLGGGQPQHF,TGCGCCAGCAGCCCCCTGGGGGGAGGTCAGCCCCAGCATTTT
TRBJ1-5,TRBV3-1/TRBV3-2,-,-,CASSQKQDQPQHF,TGTGCCAGCAGCCAGAAACAGGATCAGCCCCAGCATTTT
TRBJ1-2,TRBV29-1,-,-,CSVESYGGTNYGYTF,TGCAGCGTTGAGTCTTATGGGGGGACAAACTATGGCTACACCTTC
TRBJ1-2,TRBV12-3/TRBV12-4,once,-,CASSPPFIVGYTF,TGTGCCAGCAGTCCCCCCTTTATCGTGGGCTACACCTTC
TRBJ1-4,TRBV4-2,-,-,CASSWAEKLFF,TGTGCCAGCAGCTGGGCCGAAAAACTGTTTTTT
TRBJ1-1,TRBV18,-,-,CASSDGAEAFF,TGTGCCAGCTCAGACGGGGCTGAAGCTTTCTTT
TRBJ2-1,TRBV12-3/TRBV12-4,-,-,CASFSRDNEQFF,TGTGCCAGCTTTTCTCGAGACAATGAGCAGTTCTTC
TRBJ1-2,TRBV6-1,-,-,CASSEEHLFYGYTF,TGTGCCAGCAGTGAAGAACACCTGTTTTATGGCTACACCTTC
TRBJ1-4,TRBV19,-,TRBD1,CASSIQGTNEKLFF,TGTGCCAGTAGCATACAGGGGACTAATGAAAAACTGTTTTTT
TRBJ1-1,TRBV29-1,-,-,CSVVAGGGTEAFF,TGCAGCGTTGTAGCCGGGGGTGGCACTGAAGCTTTCTTT
TRBJ1-1,TRBV7-9,-,-,CASSLPGGRPNTEAFF,TGTGCCAGCAGCTTACCGGGTGGACGGCCGAACACTGAAGCTTTCTTT
TRBJ2-1,TRBV5-4,-,TRBD1,CASRVGTGKFYEQFF,TGTGCCAGCAGGGTCGGGACAGGGAAGTTCTATGAGCAGTTCTTC
TRBJ1-2,TRBV7-9,-,-,CASRTSTGINLGYTF,TGTGCCAGCAGGACATCTACTGGGATCAACCTTGGCTACACCTTC